A single sample gave rise to the 15 T cell receptor beta chains below, sequenced in a study of blood T cell repertoires in COVID-19 (TCRdb year 2020). Receptors were amplified or captured by the immunoSEQ multiplex PCR assay. TCRdb took over this immuneACCESS table, retaining in-frame rearrangements with V and J assigned. Such tables are incomplete; in checked studies, under half of the missing clones stem from an unresolved V gene, and the remainder is unexplained. In this sample the table shows about 320,000 clones, approximately 85% of which occur a single time. The top ten clones comprise roughly 7.8% of the sample. The sample comprised peripheral blood. Receptors were obtained from a human donor in a cohort sampled during active COVID-19.

The rearrangement uses TRBV2 and TRBJ1-1; TRBD1 might be the D (6 bases). The CDR3 sequence is 14 residues long. Germline V gene data show CDR1 as SNHLY and CDR2 as FYNNEI. V lost 11 bases, J lost 3 bases, and 19 bases lay in between. CDR3 residues: CASEIQGGDTEAFF. CDR3 nucleotides: TGTGCCTCCGAGATACAGGGAGGGGACACTGAAGCTTTCTTT.

The chain uses TRBV10-3 and TRBJ1-2; TRBD1 might be the D (6 bases). Germline V gives CDR1 ENHRY, CDR2 SYGVKD. V lost 8 bases and J 4 bases, leaving 11 bases between the germline ends. CDR3 length equals 12 residues. CDR3 DNA sequence: TGTGCCATCTCACAGGGAGTCTATGGCTACACCTTC. Translating gives CAISQGVYGYTF.

The chain has TRBV6-4 and TRBJ2-2, with 7 bases lining up with TRBD1. Germline V CDR1 and CDR2: MRHNA, SNTAGT. The CDR3 has 13 amino acids. Trimming took 6 bases from V and 6 from J; bases not matched to a gene: 4. CDR3 loop: CASSVQGPGELFF. The CDR3 nucleotides are TGTGCCAGCAGCGTACAGGGGCCCGGGGAGCTGTTTTTT.

This clone appeared a single time. The chain joins TRBV5-4 to TRBJ2-1; 8 nucleotides line up with TRBD1. CDR3 length: 15 residues. The trim removed 4 bases at V and 0 bases at J, leaving 3 bases unmatched. CDR1 SGHNT and CDR2 YYREEE come from the germline V gene (reference sequence). The chain's CDR3 is CASSHRGDSYNEQFF. The CDR3 DNA reads as TGTGCCAGCAGCCACAGGGGGGACTCCTACAATGAGCAGTTCTTC.

CDR3 loop: CASSLELAGVEQYF. CDR3 nucleotide sequence: TGTGCCAGCAGCTTAGAACTAGCGGGGGTTGAGCAGTACTTC. The chain is built from TRBV7-9 and TRBJ2-7, with 11 bases lining up with TRBD2. The CDR3 is 14 residues long. Germline V gene lookup returns CDR1 SEHNR and CDR2 FQNEAQ (reference sequence). V lost 1 base, J lost 7 bases, and 3 bases stayed unmatched.

The rearrangement links TRBV7-7 to TRBJ1-1; the D is unclear. CDR3 length equals 13 residues. The V and J ends lost 1 base and 1 base respectively, with 4 bases between them. In germline, CDR1 is SSHAT, CDR2 FNYEAQ (reference sequence). Written as DNA, the CDR3 is TGTGCCAGCAGCTTAGGAGCGAACACTGAAGCTTTCTTT. This codes for CASSLGANTEAFF.

This clone was detected once. For the CDR3, the DNA is TGTGCCAGCAGCATGTCGACAGGGGGCGCGGAGGGCTACACCTTC. It encodes CASSMSTGGAEGYTF. This chain links TRBV9 with TRBJ1-2; 10 bases agree with TRBD1. Germline V gives CDR1 SGDLS, CDR2 YYNGEE. V trimming: 4 bases; J trimming: 8 bases; junction bases outside the gene matches: 11. The CDR3 has 15 amino acids.

V gene TRBV6-7 combines with J gene TRBJ1-2; D is unresolved. TRBV6-7 is reported as an ORF; its role is uncertain. V lost 4 bases and J lost 3, with 6 bases in between. CDR3 length: 12 residues. The CDR3 spells CASSSPYYGYTF. CDR3 nucleotides: TGTGCCAGCAGTTCCCCCTACTATGGCTACACCTTC.

This chain links TRBV7-3 with TRBJ2-1, with D possibly matching TRBD1 (6 bases). V lost 1 base to trimming and J lost 8 bases, with 15 bases between them. Germline values: CDR1 SGHTA, CDR2 FQGTGA. This CDR3 region has 15 residues. CDR3 loop: CASSLNAGAAYEQFF. DNA of the CDR3: TGTGCCAGCAGCTTAAATGCAGGGGCGGCGTATGAGCAGTTCTTC.

The J gene is TRBJ1-5, the V gene TRBV30; D is ambiguous. V lost 0 bases to trimming and J lost 2 bases, with 5 bases between them. Germline CDR1 reads GTSNPN; CDR2 reads SVGIG (reference sequence). The CDR3 is 13 residues long. The CDR3 sequence is CAWSVHRNQPQHF. In nucleotides, the CDR3 is TGTGCCTGGAGTGTACATCGCAATCAGCCCCAGCATTTT.

The chain uses TRBV27 and TRBJ1-2, with D tentatively TRBD1 (5 bases). The V gene lost 2 bases and the J gene lost 6 bases, with 16 bases spanning the gap. The CDR3 runs to 15 residues. From germline, CDR1 is MNHEY and CDR2 SMNVEV (reference sequence). CDR3 protein: CASSLKGHRINGYTF. In DNA, the CDR3 is TGTGCCAGCAGTTTAAAGGGGCACAGAATCAATGGCTACACCTTC.

This clone was picked up a small number of times. V usage is TRBV14 and J usage is TRBJ1-1; a weak D match, TRBD1 (5 bases). The CDR3 is 13 amino acids. V lost 5 bases and J 0 bases, leaving 7 bases between the germline ends. CDR1 and CDR2 (germline): SGHDN, FVKESK. The CDR3 region is CASSKTVNTEAFF. As DNA, the CDR3 is TGTGCCAGCAGCAAGACAGTGAACACTGAAGCTTTCTTT.

The chain employs TRBV5-6 and TRBJ2-6; 9 nucleotides line up with TRBD1. The CDR3 length is 19 residues. Per germline, CDR1 SGHDT and CDR2 YYEEEE. Trimming cost V 4 bases and J 0 bases; bases outside gene matches: 11. CDR3 DNA: TGTGCCAGCAGCCATCGGCGGGGGACAGGGATCTCTGGGGCCAACGTCCTGACTTTC. Translation: CASSHRRGTGISGANVLTF.

The V call is TRBV11-2, the J call TRBJ1-6, with D perhaps matching TRBD1 (5 bases). CDR3 length: 14 residues. Germline V gene lookup returns CDR1 SGHAT and CDR2 FQNNGV. V lost 0 bases, J lost 8 bases, and 8 bases lay in between. The CDR3, as DNA: TGTGCCAGCAGCTTAGACAGGGTTGATTCACCCCTCCACTTT. It encodes CASSLDRVDSPLHF.

The chain combines TRBV7-6 with TRBJ2-6; the D gene is possibly TRBD1 (5 bases). The CDR3 is 18 residues long. V lost 1 base and J 0 bases, leaving 13 bases between the germline ends. Germline CDR1 SGHVS, CDR2 FNYEAQ. CDR3 in DNA: TGTGCCAGCAGCTTAGTCGCCAGGACATACTCTGGGGCCAACGTCCTGACTTTC. Amino acids: CASSLVARTYSGANVLTF.